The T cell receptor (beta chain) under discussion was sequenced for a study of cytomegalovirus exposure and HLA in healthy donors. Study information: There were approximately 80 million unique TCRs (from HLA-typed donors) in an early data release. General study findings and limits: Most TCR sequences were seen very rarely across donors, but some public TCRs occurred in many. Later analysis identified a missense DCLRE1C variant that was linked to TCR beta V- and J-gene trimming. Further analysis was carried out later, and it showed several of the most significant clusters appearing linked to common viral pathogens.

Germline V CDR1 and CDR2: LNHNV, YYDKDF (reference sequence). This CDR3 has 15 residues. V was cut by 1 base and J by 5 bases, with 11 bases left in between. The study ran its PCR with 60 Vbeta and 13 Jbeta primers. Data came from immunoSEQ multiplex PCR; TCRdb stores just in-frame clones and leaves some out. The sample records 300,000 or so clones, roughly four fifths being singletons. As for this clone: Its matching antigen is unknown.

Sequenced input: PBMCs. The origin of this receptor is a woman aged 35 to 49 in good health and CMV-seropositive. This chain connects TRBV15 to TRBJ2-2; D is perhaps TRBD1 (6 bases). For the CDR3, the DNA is TGTGCCACCAGCAGAGCCACAGGGTGGACCGGGGAGCTGTTTTTT. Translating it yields CATSRATGWTGELFF. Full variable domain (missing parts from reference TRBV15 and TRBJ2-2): DAMVIQNPRYQVTQFGKPVTLSCSQTLNHNVMYWYQQKSSQAPKLLFHYYDKDFNNEADTPDNFQSRRPNTSFCFLDIRSPGLGDTAMYLCATSRATGWTGELFFGEGSRLTVL.